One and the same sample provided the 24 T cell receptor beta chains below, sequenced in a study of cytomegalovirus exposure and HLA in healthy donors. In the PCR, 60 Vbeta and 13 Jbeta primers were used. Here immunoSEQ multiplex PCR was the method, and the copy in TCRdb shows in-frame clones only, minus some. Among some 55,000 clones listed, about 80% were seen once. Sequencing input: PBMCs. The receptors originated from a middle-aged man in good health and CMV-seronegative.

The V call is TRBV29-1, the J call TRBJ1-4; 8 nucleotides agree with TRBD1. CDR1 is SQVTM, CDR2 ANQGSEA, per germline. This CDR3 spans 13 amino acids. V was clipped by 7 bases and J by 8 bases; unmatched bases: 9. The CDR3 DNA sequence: TGCAGCGCGGGACAGGACCTCAAGGAAAAACTGTTTTTT. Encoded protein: CSAGQDLKEKLFF.

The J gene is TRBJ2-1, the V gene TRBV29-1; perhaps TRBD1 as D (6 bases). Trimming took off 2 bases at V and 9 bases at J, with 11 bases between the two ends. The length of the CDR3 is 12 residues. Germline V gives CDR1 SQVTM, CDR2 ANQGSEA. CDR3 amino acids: CSVERGWGEQFF. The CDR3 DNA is TGCAGCGTTGAAAGGGGGTGGGGTGAGCAGTTCTTC.

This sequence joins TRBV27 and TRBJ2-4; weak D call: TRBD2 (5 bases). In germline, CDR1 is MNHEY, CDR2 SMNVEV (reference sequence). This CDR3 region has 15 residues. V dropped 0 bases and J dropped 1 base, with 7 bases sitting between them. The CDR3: CASSLSPGAKNIQYF. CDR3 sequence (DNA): TGTGCCAGCAGTTTATCTCCGGGGGCCAAAAACATTCAGTACTTC.

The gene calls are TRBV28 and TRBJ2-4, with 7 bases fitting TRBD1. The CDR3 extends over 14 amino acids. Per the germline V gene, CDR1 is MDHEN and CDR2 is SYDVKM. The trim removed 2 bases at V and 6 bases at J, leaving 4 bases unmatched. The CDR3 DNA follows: TGTGCCAGCAGTTTAGGGGCAGGGGGAAACATTCAGTACTTC. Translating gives CASSLGAGGNIQYF.

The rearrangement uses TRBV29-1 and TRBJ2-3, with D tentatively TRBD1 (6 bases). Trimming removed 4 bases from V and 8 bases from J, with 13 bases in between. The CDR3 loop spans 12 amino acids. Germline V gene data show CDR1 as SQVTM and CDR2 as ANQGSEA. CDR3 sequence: CSVGTGSFTQYF. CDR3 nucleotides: TGCAGCGTTGGAACAGGGTCCTTTACGCAGTATTTT.

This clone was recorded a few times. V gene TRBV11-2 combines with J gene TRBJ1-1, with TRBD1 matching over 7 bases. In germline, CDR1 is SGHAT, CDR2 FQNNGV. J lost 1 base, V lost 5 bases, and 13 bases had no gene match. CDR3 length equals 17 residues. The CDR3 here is CASSPGQRLEGNTEAFF. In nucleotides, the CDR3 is TGTGCCAGCAGCCCGGGACAGCGACTAGAAGGGAACACTGAAGCTTTCTTT.

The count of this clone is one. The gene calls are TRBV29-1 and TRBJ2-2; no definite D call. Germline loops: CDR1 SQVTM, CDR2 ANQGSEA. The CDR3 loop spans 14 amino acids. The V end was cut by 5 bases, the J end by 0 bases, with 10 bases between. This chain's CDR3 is CSVKGLANTGELFF. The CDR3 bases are TGCAGCGTTAAAGGGCTAGCGAACACCGGGGAGCTGTTTTTT.

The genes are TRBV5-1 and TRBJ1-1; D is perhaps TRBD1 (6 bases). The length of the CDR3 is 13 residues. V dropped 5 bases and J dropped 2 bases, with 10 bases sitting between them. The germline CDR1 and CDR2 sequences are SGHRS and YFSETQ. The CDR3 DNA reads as TGCGCCAGCAGACGGACAGACAACACTGAAGCTTTCTTT. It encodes CASRRTDNTEAFF.

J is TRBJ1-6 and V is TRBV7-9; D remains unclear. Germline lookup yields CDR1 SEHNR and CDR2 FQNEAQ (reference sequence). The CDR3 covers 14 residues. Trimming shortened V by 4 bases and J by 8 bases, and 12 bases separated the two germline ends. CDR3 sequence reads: CASSSGPGDSPLHF. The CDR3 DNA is TGTGCCAGCAGCTCAGGTCCCGGGGATTCACCCCTCCACTTT.

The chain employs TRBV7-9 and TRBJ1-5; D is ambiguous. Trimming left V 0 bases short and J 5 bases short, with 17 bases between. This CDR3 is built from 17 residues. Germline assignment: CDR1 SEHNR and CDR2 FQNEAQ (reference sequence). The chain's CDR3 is CASSLAVGSGGYQPQHF. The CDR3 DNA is TGTGCCAGCAGCTTAGCTGTCGGTTCAGGAGGATATCAGCCCCAGCATTTT.

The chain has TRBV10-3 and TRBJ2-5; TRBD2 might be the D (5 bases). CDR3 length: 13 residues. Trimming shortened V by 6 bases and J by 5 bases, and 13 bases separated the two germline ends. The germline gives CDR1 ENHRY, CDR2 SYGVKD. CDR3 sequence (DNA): TGTGCCATCAGGTCCGGGCCGGGGGAGACCCAGTACTTC. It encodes CAIRSGPGETQYF.

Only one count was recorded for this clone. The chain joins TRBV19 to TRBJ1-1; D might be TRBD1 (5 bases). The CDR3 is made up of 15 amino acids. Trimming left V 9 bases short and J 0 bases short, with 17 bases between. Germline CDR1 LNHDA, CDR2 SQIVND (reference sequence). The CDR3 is CASSTQGLLNTEAFF. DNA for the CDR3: TGTGCCAGCAGCACCCAGGGACTCCTGAACACTGAAGCTTTCTTT.

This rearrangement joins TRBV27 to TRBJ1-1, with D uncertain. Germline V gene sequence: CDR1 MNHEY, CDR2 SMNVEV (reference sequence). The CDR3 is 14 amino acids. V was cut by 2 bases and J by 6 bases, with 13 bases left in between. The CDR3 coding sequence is TGTGCCAGCAGTTTAAATCGGGCGCGGGCTGAAGCTTTCTTT. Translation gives CASSLNRARAEAFF.

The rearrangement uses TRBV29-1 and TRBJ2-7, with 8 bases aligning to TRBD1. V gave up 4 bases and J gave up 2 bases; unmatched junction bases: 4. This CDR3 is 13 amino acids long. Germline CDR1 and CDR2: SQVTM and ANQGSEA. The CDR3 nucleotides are TGCAGCGTTGCCAGGGGGCAAACCTACGAGCAGTACTTC. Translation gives CSVARGQTYEQYF.

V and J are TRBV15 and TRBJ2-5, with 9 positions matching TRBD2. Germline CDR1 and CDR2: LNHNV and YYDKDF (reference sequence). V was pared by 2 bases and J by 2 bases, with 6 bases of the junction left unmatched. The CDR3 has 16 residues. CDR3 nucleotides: TGTGCCACCAGCAGAAGCGGGGGGAGGGGGCAAGAGACCCAGTACTTC. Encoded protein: CATSRSGGRGQETQYF. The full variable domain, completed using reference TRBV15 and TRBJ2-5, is DAMVIQNPRYQVTQFGKPVTLSCSQTLNHNVMYWYQQKSSQAPKLLFHYYDKDFNNEADTPDNFQSRRPNTSFCFLDIRSPGLGDTAMYLCATSRSGGRGQETQYFGPGTRLLVL.

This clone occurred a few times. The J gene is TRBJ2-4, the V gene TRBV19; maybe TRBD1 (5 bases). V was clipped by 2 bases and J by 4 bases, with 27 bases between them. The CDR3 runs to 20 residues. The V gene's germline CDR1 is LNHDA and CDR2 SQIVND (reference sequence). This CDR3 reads CASSIQHSFRNPRTKNIQYF. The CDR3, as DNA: TGTGCCAGTAGTATACAACACTCCTTCAGGAACCCCCGGACAAAAAACATTCAGTACTTC.

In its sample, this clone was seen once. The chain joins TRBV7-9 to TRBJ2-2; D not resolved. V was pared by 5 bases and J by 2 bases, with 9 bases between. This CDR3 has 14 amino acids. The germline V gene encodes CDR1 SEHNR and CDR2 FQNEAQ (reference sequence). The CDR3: CASSPNLNTGELFF. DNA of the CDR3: TGTGCCAGCAGCCCCAACCTAAACACCGGGGAGCTGTTTTTT.

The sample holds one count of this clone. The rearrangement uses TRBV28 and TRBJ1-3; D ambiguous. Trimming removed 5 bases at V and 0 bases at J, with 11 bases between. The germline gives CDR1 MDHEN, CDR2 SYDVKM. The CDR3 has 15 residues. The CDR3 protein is CASSRTHASGNTIYF. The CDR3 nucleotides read TGTGCCAGCAGTCGGACTCACGCCTCTGGAAACACCATATATTTT.

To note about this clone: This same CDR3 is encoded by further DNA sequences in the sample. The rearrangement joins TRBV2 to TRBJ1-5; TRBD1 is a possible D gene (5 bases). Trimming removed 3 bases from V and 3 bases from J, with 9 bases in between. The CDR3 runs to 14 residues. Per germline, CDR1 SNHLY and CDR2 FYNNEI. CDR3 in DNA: TGTGCCAGCAGTGAGACAGACACCAATCAGCCCCAGCATTTT. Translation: CASSETDTNQPQHF.

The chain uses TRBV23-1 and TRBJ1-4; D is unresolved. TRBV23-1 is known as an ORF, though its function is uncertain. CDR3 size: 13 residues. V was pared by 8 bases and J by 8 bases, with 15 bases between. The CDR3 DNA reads TGCGCCAGCCTCCGACATCTATCCGAAAAACTGTTTTTT. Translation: CASLRHLSEKLFF.

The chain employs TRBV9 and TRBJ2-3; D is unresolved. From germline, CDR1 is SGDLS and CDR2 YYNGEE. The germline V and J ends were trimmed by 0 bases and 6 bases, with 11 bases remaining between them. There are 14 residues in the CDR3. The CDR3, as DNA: TGTGCCAGCAGCGTAGCTACACTGGGCGATACGCAGTATTTT. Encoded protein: CASSVATLGDTQYF.

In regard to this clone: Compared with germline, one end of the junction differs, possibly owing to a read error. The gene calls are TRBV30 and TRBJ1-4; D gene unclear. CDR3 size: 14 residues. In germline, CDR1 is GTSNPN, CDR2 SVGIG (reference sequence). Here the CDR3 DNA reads TGTGCCTGGAAGGCTCGAGAAACTAATGAGAAACTGTTTTTT. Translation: CAWKARETNEKLFF.

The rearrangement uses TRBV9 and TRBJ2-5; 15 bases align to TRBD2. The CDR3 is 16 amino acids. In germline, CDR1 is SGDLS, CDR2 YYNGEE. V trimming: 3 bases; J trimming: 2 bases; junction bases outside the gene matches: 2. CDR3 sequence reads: CASSGGLAGGQETQYF. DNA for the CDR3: TGTGCCAGCAGCGGCGGACTAGCGGGGGGGCAAGAGACCCAGTACTTC.

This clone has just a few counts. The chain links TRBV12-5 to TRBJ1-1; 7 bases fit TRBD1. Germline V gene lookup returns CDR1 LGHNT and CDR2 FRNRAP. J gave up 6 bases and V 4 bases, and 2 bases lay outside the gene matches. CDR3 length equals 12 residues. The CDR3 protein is CASGYDRAEAFF. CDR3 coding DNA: TGTGCTAGTGGTTACGACAGGGCTGAAGCTTTCTTT.